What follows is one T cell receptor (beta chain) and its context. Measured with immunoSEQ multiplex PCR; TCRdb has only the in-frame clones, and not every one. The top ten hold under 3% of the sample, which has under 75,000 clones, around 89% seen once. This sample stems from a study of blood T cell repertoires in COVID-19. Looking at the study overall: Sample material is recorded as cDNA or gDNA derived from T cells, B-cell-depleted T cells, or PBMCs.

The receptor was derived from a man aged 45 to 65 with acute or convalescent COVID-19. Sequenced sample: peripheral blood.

CDR3 nucleotides: TGTGCCAGCAGTCCCACAGGGGAAGCCCACAATCAGCCCCAGCATTTT. It encodes CASSPTGEAHNQPQHF. V is TRBV28 and J is TRBJ1-5; 7 nucleotides line up with TRBD1. Germline V gene sequence: CDR1 MDHEN, CDR2 SYDVKM. This CDR3 is 16 amino acids long. Trimming at V came to 5 bases and at J to 3 bases, leaving 10 bases not matched to a gene.